A selection of T cell receptor beta chains follows, all from one sample in a study of long-term antiretroviral therapy in people with HIV. Using immunoSEQ multiplex PCR, the repertoire was profiled, and TCRdb retains in-frame clones only, with some absent. The sample holds over 25,000 clones, approximately 94% seen once. The material was unsorted PBMCs, obtained around 7.4 years after starting antiretroviral therapy. The receptors originated from a man in his fifties or sixties with HIV. Each CDR3 is given with its conserved first and last residue. D genes are given only for firm matches. Only part of the rows carry a size: once, few, many, or a class if the clone is expanded.

clone size: once
J gene: TRBJ2-7
CDR3 length: 15
D gene: TRBD1
V gene: TRBV30
CDR3 DNA: TGTGCCTGGAGTGTACATGAGGCCCAGGACAGGGGGCTGTACTTC
CDR3 protein: CAWSVHEAQDRGLYF

clone size: -
J gene: TRBJ1-2
CDR3 length: 10
D gene: -
V gene: TRBV6-6
CDR3 DNA: TGTGCCATCGGGGGCTATGGCTACACCTTC
CDR3 protein: CAIGGYGYTF

clone size: -
J gene: TRBJ2-7
CDR3 length: 16
D gene: TRBD1
V gene: TRBV14
CDR3 DNA: TGTGCCAGCAGCCAACTAGGGGGGACAGGTTCCTACGAGCAGTACTTC
CDR3 protein: CASSQLGGTGSYEQYF

clone size: -
J gene: TRBJ2-7
CDR3 length: 13
D gene: -
V gene: TRBV6-1
CDR3 DNA: TGTGCCAGCAGTCCCTCCGGCGGGGTCGAGCAGTACTTC
CDR3 protein: CASSPSGGVEQYF

clone size: -
J gene: TRBJ2-3
CDR3 length: 16
D gene: TRBD1
V gene: TRBV5-1
CDR3 DNA: TGCGCCAGCAGCTCCATGACAGGGGGACGCACAGATACGCAGTATTTT
CDR3 protein: CASSSMTGGRTDTQYF

clone size: -
J gene: TRBJ1-1
CDR3 length: 13
D gene: -
V gene: TRBV30
CDR3 DNA: TGTGCCTGGAGTCCCCTCGCGAACACTGAAGCTTTCTTT
CDR3 protein: CAWSPLANTEAFF

clone size: -
J gene: TRBJ2-3
CDR3 length: 16
D gene: -
V gene: TRBV5-6
CDR3 DNA: TGTGCCAGCAGCTTGCTCTCAGCTTGGAACACAGATACGCAGTATTTT
CDR3 protein: CASSLLSAWNTDTQYF

clone size: -
J gene: TRBJ1-2
CDR3 length: 16
D gene: -
V gene: TRBV27
CDR3 DNA: TGTGCCAGCAGCCACTTCCTTTCGACAGGCCAGTATGGCTACACCTTC
CDR3 protein: CASSHFLSTGQYGYTF

clone size: -
J gene: TRBJ1-2
CDR3 length: 14
D gene: -
V gene: TRBV5-8
CDR3 DNA: TGTGCCAGCAGCCTACGACAGAATAACTATGGCTACACCTTC
CDR3 protein: CASSLRQNNYGYTF

clone size: once
J gene: TRBJ2-3
CDR3 length: 12
D gene: -
V gene: TRBV7-9
CDR3 DNA: TGTGCCAGCACGGGCTTTCTCCATACGCAGTATTTT
CDR3 protein: CASTGFLHTQYF

clone size: -
J gene: TRBJ2-3
CDR3 length: 15
D gene: -
V gene: TRBV6-4
CDR3 DNA: TGTGCCAGCAGTGACTCGAGTCTTAGGACAGATACGCAGTATTTT
CDR3 protein: CASSDSSLRTDTQYF

clone size: few
J gene: TRBJ2-1
CDR3 length: 11
D gene: -
V gene: TRBV11-3
CDR3 DNA: TGTGCCAGCAGCCGCAGGGATGAGCAGTTCTTC
CDR3 protein: CASSRRDEQFF

clone size: -
J gene: TRBJ2-3
CDR3 length: 13
D gene: -
V gene: TRBV10-2
CDR3 DNA: TGCGCCAGCAGTGTATCGGGAACAGATACGCAGTATTTT
CDR3 protein: CASSVSGTDTQYF

clone size: -
J gene: TRBJ1-2
CDR3 length: 13
D gene: -
V gene: TRBV6-1
CDR3 DNA: TGTGCCAGCAGTGAACTGGGTAACTATGGCTACACCTTC
CDR3 protein: CASSELGNYGYTF

clone size: few
J gene: TRBJ2-7
CDR3 length: 13
D gene: -
V gene: TRBV6-6
CDR3 DNA: TGTGCCAGCAGTCCGCAGGGAGGAGTCGAGCAGTACTTC
CDR3 protein: CASSPQGGVEQYF

clone size: -
J gene: TRBJ2-2
CDR3 length: 16
D gene: -
V gene: TRBV11-2
CDR3 DNA: TGTGCCAGCAGCTTCTGGGGCAGGGGCAACACCGGGGAGCTGTTTTTT
CDR3 protein: CASSFWGRGNTGELFF

clone size: -
J gene: TRBJ1-1
CDR3 length: 14
D gene: TRBD1
V gene: TRBV6-1
CDR3 DNA: TGTGCCAGCACCCACAGGGGGGAGAACACTGAAGCTTTCTTT
CDR3 protein: CASTHRGENTEAFF

clone size: -
J gene: TRBJ1-3
CDR3 length: 14
D gene: -
V gene: TRBV10-2
CDR3 DNA: TGCGCCGTCTTATCTGGGGGGCCTGGAAACACCATATATTTT
CDR3 protein: CAVLSGGPGNTIYF

clone size: -
J gene: TRBJ2-7
CDR3 length: 15
D gene: TRBD1
V gene: TRBV9
CDR3 DNA: TGTGCCAGCAGCGTAGGCTGGGACAGAGGGTACGAGCAGTACTTC
CDR3 protein: CASSVGWDRGYEQYF

clone size: -
J gene: TRBJ2-2
CDR3 length: 15
D gene: -
V gene: TRBV6-5
CDR3 DNA: TGTGCCAGCACCCGGAGCTCCGGGAACCCCGGGGAGCTGTTTTTT
CDR3 protein: CASTRSSGNPGELFF

clone size: -
J gene: TRBJ2-7
CDR3 length: 13
D gene: -
V gene: TRBV5-4
CDR3 DNA: TGTGCCAGCAGCTTCGGACCCGCTCGCGAGCAGTACTTC
CDR3 protein: CASSFGPAREQYF

clone size: -
J gene: TRBJ1-6
CDR3 length: 11
D gene: -
V gene: TRBV2
CDR3 DNA: TGTGCCAGCAGTGGAAGCTCACCCCTCCACTTT
CDR3 protein: CASSGSSPLHF

clone size: -
J gene: TRBJ1-2
CDR3 length: 14
D gene: -
V gene: TRBV27
CDR3 DNA: TGTGCCAGCAGTTTAGCCAGGGTGGGCTATGGCTACACCTTC
CDR3 protein: CASSLARVGYGYTF

clone size: -
J gene: TRBJ1-2
CDR3 length: 14
D gene: -
V gene: TRBV6-6
CDR3 DNA: TGTGCCAGCAGTCTCCGGGACACCTCCTCCGGCTACACCTTC
CDR3 protein: CASSLRDTSSGYTF

clone size: -
J gene: TRBJ1-1
CDR3 length: 16
D gene: TRBD1
V gene: TRBV6-1
CDR3 DNA: TGTGCCAGCAGTGAGCTCGGACAGGCCATGAACACTGAAGCTTTCTTT
CDR3 protein: CASSELGQAMNTEAFF

clone size: once
J gene: TRBJ1-6
CDR3 length: 15
D gene: TRBD1
V gene: TRBV30
CDR3 DNA: TGTGCCTGGATGAGGACAGGGAATTATAATTCACCCCTCCACTTT
CDR3 protein: CAWMRTGNYNSPLHF

clone size: -
J gene: TRBJ1-6
CDR3 length: 14
D gene: TRBD1
V gene: TRBV6-5
CDR3 DNA: TGTGCCAGCAGTTATCAGGGGGAGAATTCACCCCTCCACTTT
CDR3 protein: CASSYQGENSPLHF

clone size: -
J gene: TRBJ2-3
CDR3 length: 15
D gene: TRBD2
V gene: TRBV4-3
CDR3 DNA: TGCGCCAGCAGCCAAGAGGCGCGGGGGAGGGATACGCAGTATTTT
CDR3 protein: CASSQEARGRDTQYF

clone size: -
J gene: TRBJ2-2
CDR3 length: 16
D gene: -
V gene: TRBV10-3
CDR3 DNA: TGTGCCATCAGTGAACACGGCAGGGCGGACACCGGGGAGCTGTTTTTT
CDR3 protein: CAISEHGRADTGELFF

clone size: -
J gene: TRBJ1-1
CDR3 length: 14
D gene: -
V gene: TRBV29-1
CDR3 DNA: TGCAGCGTTGAAGACCCGAGGCGGAACACTGAAGCTTTCTTT
CDR3 protein: CSVEDPRRNTEAFF

clone size: -
J gene: TRBJ2-1
CDR3 length: 14
D gene: TRBD2
V gene: TRBV6-5
CDR3 DNA: TGTGCCAGCAGTTACTCGTCGGGGGGAGGTGAGCAGTTCTTC
CDR3 protein: CASSYSSGGGEQFF

clone size: -
J gene: TRBJ2-7
CDR3 length: 14
D gene: -
V gene: TRBV9
CDR3 DNA: TGTGCCAGCAGCGTAGACGGAAGCTCCTACGAGCAGTACTTC
CDR3 protein: CASSVDGSSYEQYF

clone size: -
J gene: TRBJ2-7
CDR3 length: 14
D gene: -
V gene: TRBV7-9
CDR3 DNA: TGTGCCAGCAGCTTAGATCCTAACACCCACGAGCAGTACTTC
CDR3 protein: CASSLDPNTHEQYF

clone size: -
J gene: TRBJ2-6
CDR3 length: 18
D gene: TRBD1
V gene: TRBV2
CDR3 DNA: TGTGCCAGCAGCGCCGGACAGGGGAATCCCTCTGGGGCCAACGTCCTGACTTTC
CDR3 protein: CASSAGQGNPSGANVLTF

clone size: -
J gene: TRBJ2-1
CDR3 length: 14
D gene: -
V gene: TRBV5-1
CDR3 DNA: TGCGCCAGCAGCTTGCGGGGAGACTACAATGAGCAGTTCTTC
CDR3 protein: CASSLRGDYNEQFF